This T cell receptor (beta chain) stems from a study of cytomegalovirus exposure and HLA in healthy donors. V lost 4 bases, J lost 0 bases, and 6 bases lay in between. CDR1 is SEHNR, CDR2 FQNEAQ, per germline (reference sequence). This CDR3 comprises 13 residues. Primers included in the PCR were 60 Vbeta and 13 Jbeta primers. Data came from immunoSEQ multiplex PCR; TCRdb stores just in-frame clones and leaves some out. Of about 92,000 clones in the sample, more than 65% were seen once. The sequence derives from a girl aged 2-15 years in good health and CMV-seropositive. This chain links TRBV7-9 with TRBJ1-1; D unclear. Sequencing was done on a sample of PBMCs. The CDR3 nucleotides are TGTGCCAGCAGCTCTACCATGAACACTGAAGCTTTCTTT. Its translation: CASSSTMNTEAFF.